The TCR beta chain described here comes from a study of OX40 agonist ivuxolimab in advanced cancers. Study-wide background: Hepatocellular carcinoma, melanoma, renal cell or head and neck cancer occurred in dose-escalation patients. Participants averaged approximately 60 years of age (range about 23 to 80) and were approximately 81% male. People who had prior anti-PD-1, anti-PD-L1 or anti-CTLA-4 therapy could take part, and about 37% had some.

TCRdb keeps only in-frame clones here, not all; method: immunoSEQ multiplex PCR. The sample holds 90,000 to 100,000 clones, 85% to 90% seen once. Germline V lookup: CDR1 SGHDN, CDR2 FVKESK. This CDR3 comprises 15 residues. V was shortened by 4 bases and J by 6 bases, with 15 bases between the two germline ends. This chain connects TRBV14 to TRBJ1-4; D uncertain. This receptor was obtained from an adult with an advanced solid tumor such as melanoma, head and neck, liver or kidney cancer. This specimen consisted of CD4+ or CD8+ T cells sorted from blood, obtained in a trial of the OX40 agonist ivuxolimab. Written as DNA, the CDR3 is TGTGCCAGCAGCCTAGGAGGATACGGCTATGAAAAACTGTTTTTT. This codes for CASSLGGYGYEKLFF.